Shown below are 8 T cell receptor beta chains from a single sample sequenced in a study of blood T cell repertoires in COVID-19. TCRdb's copy holds only in-frame clones and misses some; the assay was immunoSEQ multiplex PCR. The sample records about 37,000 clones, approximately 88% being singletons. Sequences were obtained from peripheral blood. These receptors came from a human donor in a cohort sampled during active COVID-19.

V usage is TRBV19 and J usage is TRBJ2-7; tentatively, D is TRBD2 (5 bases). This CDR3 has 12 amino acids. CDR1 and CDR2 from the germline V gene are LNHDA and SQIVND (reference sequence). Trimming took off 6 bases at V and 7 bases at J, with 13 bases between the two ends. The CDR3 reads CASSLDTGEQYF. CDR3 bases: TGTGCCAGTAGCCTCGACACGGGGGAGCAGTACTTC.

The chain uses TRBV4-1 and TRBJ2-1; the match to TRBD1 covers 11 bases. There are 17 residues in the CDR3. V was pared by 8 bases and J by 6 bases, with 15 bases of the junction left unmatched. The germline V gene has CDR1 MGHRA and CDR2 YSYEKL. CDR3 coding DNA: TGCGCCAGCGCGAGAGGGTCCGGACAGGGGGCGTCCAATGAGCAGTTCTTC. This sequence encodes CASARGSGQGASNEQFF.

The rearrangement uses TRBV27 and TRBJ2-7; no reliable D call. V lost 2 bases and J 0 bases, leaving 14 bases between the germline ends. Germline CDR1 and CDR2: MNHEY and SMNVEV (reference sequence). This CDR3 has 16 residues. The CDR3 is CASSLVLDPRSYEQYF. DNA for the CDR3: TGTGCCAGCAGTTTAGTTCTAGACCCTCGCTCCTACGAGCAGTACTTC.

This sequence joins TRBV24-1 and TRBJ1-5, with 7 positions matching TRBD1. The length of the CDR3 is 15 residues. The germline V gene encodes CDR1 KGHDR and CDR2 SFDVKD. V was clipped by 2 bases and J by 6 bases; unmatched bases: 6. This CDR3 is CATSDSSGGSQPQHF. The CDR3 nucleotides read TGTGCCACCAGTGATTCATCAGGGGGTTCTCAGCCCCAGCATTTT.

This chain uses TRBV7-2 with TRBJ2-7; TRBD2 matches 10 bases. Trimming removed 1 base from V and 1 base from J; junction bases left unmatched: 4. The CDR3 extends over 16 amino acids. Germline lookup yields CDR1 SGHTA and CDR2 FQGNSA. The CDR3 bases are TGTGCCAGCAGCTTAGGACTAGCGGGCCCTTCCTACGAGCAGTACTTC. Amino acid sequence: CASSLGLAGPSYEQYF. The whole variable domain, filled in from reference TRBV7-2 and TRBJ2-7, reads GAGVSQSPSNKVTEKGKDVELRCDPISGHTALYWYRQSLGQGLEFLIYFQGNSAPDKSGLPSDRFSAERTGGSVSTLTIQRTQQEDSAVYLCASSLGLAGPSYEQYFGPGTRLTVT.

Written as DNA, the CDR3 is TGTGCCAGCAGCCTTGGACAGGTTGACTATGGCTACACCTTC. It codes for CASSLGQVDYGYTF. The chain recombines TRBV7-9 with TRBJ1-2; 7 bases are a match to TRBD1. Looked up from germline, CDR1 is SEHNR and CDR2 is FQNEAQ (reference sequence). Germline trimming cut 5 bases from V and 3 bases from J; bases unmatched to any gene: 6. This CDR3 comprises 14 residues.

The CDR3 region is CASSLGGDSYEQYF. The CDR3 bases are TGTGCCAGCAGCTTAGGGGGGGACTCCTACGAGCAGTACTTC. This chain joins TRBV11-2 and TRBJ2-7; D perhaps matches TRBD2 (6 bases). Trimming removed 1 base at V and 0 bases at J, with 7 bases between. CDR1 and CDR2 from the germline V gene are SGHAT and FQNNGV. The CDR3 is made up of 14 amino acids.

J is TRBJ2-5 and V is TRBV6-5; 9 bases match TRBD2. The V gene's germline CDR1 is MNHEY and CDR2 SVGAGI. The J segment lost 6 bases and the V segment lost 3 bases, leaving 11 bases of the junction unmatched. The CDR3 spans 16 residues. CDR3 bases: TGTGCCAGCAGTTATTCGGGGGCTAGCGGGAAAAAGACCCAGTACTTC. This codes for CASSYSGASGKKTQYF.